Following are 32 T cell receptor beta chains from one sample sequenced in a study of monozygotic twins with inflammatory bowel disease. TCRdb re-called the 5' RACE reads and catalogs CDR3 proteins one per entry, DNA excluded. The listing contains 200,000 to 250,000 distinct CDR3 sequences. Sample: blood. The origin of the receptors is a human donor with ulcerative colitis or Crohn's disease, or a healthy co-twin of an affected twin (not recorded which).

The rearrangement links TRBV20-1 to TRBJ2-7; the TCRdb call, TRBD1, lacks DNA for checking. Per the germline V gene, CDR1 is DFQATT and CDR2 is SNEGSKA (reference sequence). This CDR3 is 16 amino acids long. CDR3 sequence: CSARGKMGVMTYEQYF.

This rearrangement joins TRBV5-1 to TRBJ2-1; without DNA, the TCRdb call of TRBD2 cannot be checked. The germline CDR1 and CDR2 sequences are SGHRS and YFSETQ. The CDR3 is 15 amino acids. Here the CDR3 reads CASSLELAVINEQFF. The complete variable domain, with remaining parts taken from reference TRBV5-1 and TRBJ2-1, reads KAGVTQTPRYLIKTRGQQVTLSCSPISGHRSVSWYQQTPGQGLQFLFEYFSETQRNKGNFPGRFSGRQFSNSRSEMNVSTLELGDSALYLCASSLELAVINEQFFGPGTRLTVL.

J is TRBJ2-1 and V is TRBV5-1; TCRdb's D gene call, TRBD1, goes unchecked for lack of DNA. Germline CDR1 reads SGHRS; CDR2 reads YFSETQ. The length of the CDR3 is 12 residues. CDR3 loop: CASSSVWDEQFF.

This chain's CDR3 is CSVERGSMAQYF. This chain uses TRBV29-1 with TRBJ2-5; checking the TCRdb D call of TRBD1 is not possible without DNA. The CDR3 has 12 residues. Germline loops: CDR1 SQVTM, CDR2 ANQGSEA. Based on the CDR3 plus reference TRBV29-1 and TRBJ2-5, the full variable domain is SAVISQKPSRDICQRGTSLTIQCQVDSQVTMMFWYRQQPGQSLTLIATANQGSEATYESGFVIDKFPISRPNLTFSTLTVSNMSPEDSSIYLCSVERGSMAQYFGPGTRLLVL.

The chain combines TRBV29-1 with TRBJ2-5; as DNA is missing, the TRBD1 call by TCRdb cannot be tested. The V gene's germline CDR1 is SQVTM and CDR2 ANQGSEA. CDR3 length: 12 residues. The CDR3 here is CSVEMGGETQYF.

The chain has TRBV6-5 and TRBJ2-3; the TRBD1 assignment by TCRdb is unverifiable without DNA. There are 13 residues in the CDR3. The germline V gene encodes CDR1 MNHEY and CDR2 SVGAGI. CDR3 sequence: CASNRRGRDTQYF.

V is TRBV5-5 and J is TRBJ1-1; TCRdb outputs TRBD1, but without DNA this stays unchecked. The CDR3 has 17 amino acids. Germline CDR1 SGHKS, CDR2 YYEKEE (reference sequence). The CDR3: CASSWPRGVGMNTEAFF.

The chain joins TRBV6-6 to TRBJ1-5; the D call from TCRdb, TRBD1, cannot be confirmed without DNA. Germline CDR1 reads MNHNY; CDR2 reads SVGAGI (reference sequence). This CDR3 is 12 amino acids long. The CDR3 reads CASSGQGQPQHF.

The chain links TRBV7-2 to TRBJ2-1; TCRdb picks TRBD2, but there is no DNA to check that call. The germline V gene has CDR1 SGHTA and CDR2 FQGNSA. The CDR3 is made up of 16 amino acids. CDR3 residues: CASSLLAGNRDNEQFF.

CDR3 loop: CASSELSRDYEQYF. The chain combines TRBV25-1 with TRBJ2-7; checking the TCRdb D call of TRBD1 is not possible without DNA. This CDR3 is built from 14 residues. In germline, CDR1 is MGHDK, CDR2 SYGVNS.

The chain joins TRBV5-5 to TRBJ2-1; TCRdb outputs TRBD2, but without DNA this stays unchecked. The CDR3 length is 12 residues. Germline CDR1 SGHKS, CDR2 YYEKEE (reference sequence). The CDR3 loop reads CASSFGSNEQFF.

The rearrangement joins TRBV7-2 to TRBJ2-2. The CDR3 is made up of 15 amino acids. Germline assignment: CDR1 SGHTA and CDR2 FQGNSA. The CDR3 is CASSRFRSREGELFF.

The chain is built from TRBV5-1 and TRBJ1-2. The CDR3 contains 13 residues. Germline CDR1 SGHRS, CDR2 YFSETQ. The chain's CDR3 is CASSRDGGGSYTF.

The V gene is TRBV9, the J gene TRBJ2-1; TCRdb selects TRBD2, and the lack of DNA leaves this call unchecked. The length of the CDR3 is 18 residues. CDR1 SGDLS and CDR2 YYNGEE come from the germline V gene. CDR3 in amino acids: CASSVGLAGASSYNEQFF.

The chain couples TRBV20-1 to TRBJ1-1. CDR1 and CDR2 (germline): DFQATT, SNEGSKA (reference sequence). This CDR3 comprises 12 residues. The CDR3 spells CSARDRSFEAFF.

The chain joins TRBV30 to TRBJ2-1; TCRdb returns TRBD2, unconfirmable since there is no DNA. This CDR3 region has 19 residues. CDR1 is GTSNPN and CDR2 is SVGIG in the germline V gene (reference sequence). The CDR3: CASAGPGLAGGRLNNEQFF. The variable domain in full, completed from reference TRBV30 and TRBJ2-1, reads SQTIHQWPATLVQPVGSPLSLECTVEGTSNPNLYWYRQAAGRGLQLLFYSVGIGQISSEVPQNLSASRPQDRQFILSSKKLLLSDSGFYLCASAGPGLAGGRLNNEQFFGPGTRLTVL.

The chain recombines TRBV9 with TRBJ2-1; lacking DNA, the TRBD1 call made by TCRdb goes unchecked. This CDR3 has 15 residues. Germline loops: CDR1 SGDLS, CDR2 YYNGEE. The CDR3 sequence is CASSPGAAPYNEQFF. Using reference TRBV9 and TRBJ2-1 for the parts outside the CDR3, the full variable domain is DSGVTQTPKHLITATGQRVTLRCSPRSGDLSVYWYQQSLDQGLQFLIQYYNGEERAKGNILERFSAQQFPDLHSELNLSSLELGDSALYFCASSPGAAPYNEQFFGPGTRLTVL.

V and J are TRBV6-2 or TRBV6-3 and TRBJ2-1; the D call from TCRdb, TRBD1, cannot be confirmed without DNA. The CDR3 loop spans 11 amino acids. Germline lookup yields CDR1 MNHEY and CDR2 SVGEGT. Here the CDR3 reads CAIRQYNEQFF.

CDR3 residues: CASCITANTGELFF. V and J are TRBV12-3 or TRBV12-4 and TRBJ2-2. The CDR3 is made up of 14 amino acids.

This chain connects TRBV27 to TRBJ2-3; there is no DNA to check the TCRdb D call of TRBD1. The CDR3 spans 18 residues. Germline CDR1 reads MNHEY; CDR2 reads SMNVEV (reference sequence). CDR3: CASRQYTRDRGRGDTQYF.

V and J are TRBV7-2 and TRBJ2-7. This CDR3 has 14 amino acids. Germline assignment: CDR1 SGHTA and CDR2 FQGNSA. This chain's CDR3 is CASSPTVFSYEQYF.

The genes are TRBV19 and TRBJ1-4; the D call from TCRdb, TRBD1, cannot be confirmed without DNA. There are 15 residues in the CDR3. Germline V gene sequence: CDR1 LNHDA, CDR2 SQIVND (reference sequence). The CDR3 protein is CASSIGARQNEKLFF.

The chain is built from TRBV15 and TRBJ1-1; the D gene TCRdb calls, TRBD1, cannot be checked with no DNA. The CDR3 loop spans 17 amino acids. Germline V gives CDR1 LNHNV, CDR2 YYDKDF (reference sequence). The CDR3 is CATSRGPQGAVGTEAFF. Variable domain in full (rest from reference TRBV15 and TRBJ1-1): DAMVIQNPRYQVTQFGKPVTLSCSQTLNHNVMYWYQQKSSQAPKLLFHYYDKDFNNEADTPDNFQSRRPNTSFCFLDIRSPGLGDTAMYLCATSRGPQGAVGTEAFFGQGTRLTVV.

This chain links TRBV7-9 with TRBJ1-1; without DNA, the TCRdb call of TRBD1 cannot be checked. Germline CDR1 SEHNR, CDR2 FQNEAQ (reference sequence). The CDR3 contains 14 residues. CDR3 loop: CASSFDGGHTEAFF.

This chain uses TRBV20-1 with TRBJ1-1; there is no DNA to check the TCRdb D call of TRBD1. The CDR3 runs to 18 residues. CDR1 is DFQATT, CDR2 SNEGSKA, per germline (reference sequence). The CDR3 region is CSARVRTGRLTMNTEAFF.

V and J are TRBV19 and TRBJ2-2; the TRBD1 assignment by TCRdb is unverifiable without DNA. This CDR3 region has 19 residues. CDR1 and CDR2 from the germline V gene are LNHDA and SQIVND (reference sequence). CDR3 residues: CASSIMGLAFTGYTGELFF.

This rearrangement joins TRBV20-1 to TRBJ2-1; there is no DNA to check the TCRdb D call of TRBD1. Germline V lookup: CDR1 DFQATT, CDR2 SNEGSKA (reference sequence). This CDR3 region has 12 residues. CDR3 sequence reads: CSASGPGHEQFF.

The chain employs TRBV20-1 and TRBJ2-7; the D call from TCRdb, TRBD1, cannot be confirmed without DNA. The V gene's germline CDR1 is DFQATT and CDR2 SNEGSKA (reference sequence). The CDR3 runs 15 residues. Here the CDR3 reads CSASSPGQRSYEQYF.

The chain employs TRBV7-3 and TRBJ1-1; lacking DNA, the TRBD1 call made by TCRdb goes unchecked. Germline V gives CDR1 SGHTA, CDR2 FQGTGA. The CDR3 sequence is 16 residues long. This CDR3 reads CASSSGQVMANTEAFF. Full variable domain (remainder filled in from reference TRBV7-3 and TRBJ1-1): GAGVSQTPSNKVTEKGKYVELRCDPISGHTALYWYRQSLGQGPEFLIYFQGTGAADDSGLPNDRFFAVRPEGSVSTLKIQRTERGDSAVYLCASSSGQVMANTEAFFGQGTRLTVV.

V usage is TRBV15 and J usage is TRBJ1-5; TCRdb's D gene call, TRBD1, goes unchecked for lack of DNA. Germline assignment: CDR1 LNHNV and CDR2 YYDKDF (reference sequence). The CDR3 totals 15 residues. CDR3 residues: CATSPGPRGNQPQHF.

The chain carries TRBV9 and TRBJ2-2; absent DNA, TCRdb's TRBD2 call cannot be checked. This CDR3 is 16 amino acids long. In germline, CDR1 is SGDLS, CDR2 YYNGEE. The CDR3 reads CASSVRPAGGSGELFF.

This sequence joins TRBV18 and TRBJ1-1; TCRdb's D call, TRBD1, is unchecked because there is no DNA. The CDR3 is 15 residues long. The germline gives CDR1 KGHSH, CDR2 LQKENI. The CDR3 sequence is CASSPGTTGNTKAFF.